These 25 T cell receptor beta chains originate from one sample sequenced in a study of blood T cell repertoires in COVID-19 (dated by TCRdb to 2020 to 2021). To prepare the library, the immunoSEQ multiplex PCR assay was applied. In its TCRdb copy, this immuneACCESS table keeps in-frame sequences only and misses some clones. Where compared with another copy, unresolved V genes explain less than half of these, and the others have no known cause. The sample includes about 440,000 clones, with around 88% observed a single time. The ten largest clones represent over 4% of the sample. Material for sequencing was peripheral blood. The receptors come from a woman aged 25 to 39 with acute or convalescent COVID-19.

J is TRBJ2-2 and V is TRBV28; D gene ambiguous. V lost 5 bases and J 4 bases, leaving 8 bases between the germline ends. This CDR3 has 13 amino acids. Germline CDR1 is MDHEN and CDR2 is SYDVKM. As DNA, the CDR3 is TGTGCCAGCAGTCCAGATTTCACCGGGGAGCTGTTTTTT. This encodes CASSPDFTGELFF. The full variable domain, with the rest looked up from reference TRBV28 and TRBJ2-2, is DVKVTQSSRYLVKRTGEKVFLECVQDMDHENMFWYRQDPGLGLRLIYFSYDVKMKEKGDIPEGYSVSREKKERFSLILESASTNQTSMYLCASSPDFTGELFFGEGSRLTVL.

J is TRBJ2-5 and V is TRBV14, with 10 positions matching TRBD1. Germline CDR1 SGHDN, CDR2 FVKESK. The CDR3 sequence is 16 residues long. V shed 1 base and J 5 bases; nucleotides not matched to a gene: 7. The CDR3 DNA reads as TGTGCCAGCAGCCAAGGACAGGGGGCTCGATGGGAGACCCAGTACTTC. It yields the protein CASSQGQGARWETQYF.

This clone has only a few counts. The rearrangement joins TRBV5-1 to TRBJ2-1; a weak D match, TRBD2 (6 bases). The germline V and J ends were trimmed by 4 bases and 8 bases, with 16 bases remaining between them. CDR3 length: 14 amino acids. The germline V gene has CDR1 SGHRS and CDR2 YFSETQ. The CDR3 DNA sequence: TGCGCCAGCAGCACGGGACTTCCGTCCGATGAGCAGTTCTTC. Translated: CASSTGLPSDEQFF.

The chain joins TRBV5-6 to TRBJ1-2, with D maybe TRBD1 (5 bases). This CDR3 has 13 residues. Germline assignment: CDR1 SGHDT and CDR2 YYEEEE. Deletions cut 2 bases from V and 8 bases from J, with 13 bases between. The CDR3 spells CASSFNRRDGYTF. DNA for the CDR3: TGTGCCAGCAGCTTTAACAGGAGGGACGGCTACACCTTC. The variable domain in full, with the rest retrieved from reference TRBV5-6 and TRBJ1-2, is DAGVTQSPTHLIKTRGQQVTLRCSPKSGHDTVSWYQQALGQGPQFIFQYYEEEERQRGNFPDRFSGHQFPNYSSELNVNALLLGDSALYLCASSFNRRDGYTFGSGTRLTVV.

Regarding this clone: The sample holds other DNA sequences that translate to the same CDR3. The V and J genes are TRBV5-1 and TRBJ2-1; 9 nucleotides line up with TRBD2. This CDR3 region has 15 residues. J gave up 3 bases and V 4 bases, and 5 bases lay outside the gene matches. Germline V gene sequence: CDR1 SGHRS, CDR2 YFSETQ. The CDR3, as DNA: TGCGCCAGCAGCCGAAGCGGGGGGAGCTACAATGAGCAGTTCTTC. Encoded protein: CASSRSGGSYNEQFF. Full variable domain (rest looked up from reference TRBV5-1 and TRBJ2-1): KAGVTQTPRYLIKTRGQQVTLSCSPISGHRSVSWYQQTPGQGLQFLFEYFSETQRNKGNFPGRFSGRQFSNSRSEMNVSTLELGDSALYLCASSRSGGSYNEQFFGPGTRLTVL.

V and J are TRBV5-1 and TRBJ2-3, with D perhaps TRBD2 (5 bases). From germline, CDR1 is SGHRS and CDR2 YFSETQ. The CDR3 spans 12 residues. The germline V and J ends were trimmed by 4 bases and 11 bases, with 14 bases remaining between them. The CDR3 here is CASSALEDGQYF. The CDR3 region has the DNA TGCGCCAGCAGCGCCTTGGAGGACGGGCAGTATTTT. The whole variable domain, remainder taken from reference TRBV5-1 and TRBJ2-3, is KAGVTQTPRYLIKTRGQQVTLSCSPISGHRSVSWYQQTPGQGLQFLFEYFSETQRNKGNFPGRFSGRQFSNSRSEMNVSTLELGDSALYLCASSALEDGQYFGPGTRLTVL.

Details on this clone: Distinct nucleotide sequences in the sample also encode this CDR3. The genes are TRBV2 and TRBJ1-2; tentative D call: TRBD1 (5 bases). V gave up 4 bases and J gave up 2 bases, with 8 bases separating them. The CDR3 is 13 residues long. Germline CDR1 reads SNHLY; CDR2 reads FYNNEI. The CDR3 sequence is CASSVGQNYGYTF. The DNA of the CDR3 is TGTGCCAGCAGTGTTGGACAAAACTATGGCTACACCTTC. Variable domain in full (rest from reference TRBV2 and TRBJ1-2): EPEVTQTPSHQVTQMGQEVILRCVPISNHLYFYWYRQILGQKVEFLVSFYNNEISEKSEIFDDQFSVERPDGSNFTLKIRSTKLEDSAMYFCASSVGQNYGYTFGSGTRLTVV.

This sequence joins TRBV2 and TRBJ2-7; D is possibly TRBD1 (6 bases). The CDR3 has 12 residues. The germline gives CDR1 SNHLY, CDR2 FYNNEI. The V and J ends lost 6 bases and 4 bases respectively, with 10 bases between them. The CDR3 DNA sequence: TGTGCCAGCAGGAGGACAGTATACGAGCAGTACTTC. Amino acids: CASRRTVYEQYF.

V and J are TRBV5-1 and TRBJ2-7, with D perhaps matching TRBD1 (6 bases). The CDR3 covers 16 residues. Germline CDR1 reads SGHRS; CDR2 reads YFSETQ. V dropped 0 bases and J dropped 0 bases, with 13 bases sitting between them. The CDR3: CASSLAGVPSSYEQYF. The CDR3 DNA sequence: TGCGCCAGCAGCTTGGCAGGGGTCCCTAGCTCCTACGAGCAGTACTTC.

J is TRBJ2-1 and V is TRBV2; TRBD2 matches 10 bases. The trim removed 6 bases at V and 2 bases at J, leaving 1 base unmatched. Per the germline V gene, CDR1 is SNHLY and CDR2 is FYNNEI. This CDR3 spans 14 amino acids. This chain's CDR3 is CASRLAGTYNEQFF. As DNA, the CDR3 is TGTGCCAGCAGACTAGCGGGGACCTACAATGAGCAGTTCTTC.

V gene TRBV21-1 combines with J gene TRBJ2-1; the table gives TRBD1 as D, unverified against the DNA. TRBV21-1 is classified as a pseudogene. The length of the CDR3 is 16 residues. The CDR3 coding sequence is TGTGCCAGCAGCCAACGGGACACCTCCTCCTACAATGAGCAGTTCTTC. It yields the protein CASSQRDTSSYNEQFF.

The chain links TRBV18 to TRBJ1-3; D is ambiguous. Germline V lookup: CDR1 KGHSH, CDR2 LQKENI. The CDR3 runs 17 residues. Deletions cut 3 bases from V and 1 base from J, with 16 bases between. CDR3 DNA: TGTGCCAGCTCACCGGTGAGAGACGGAGTTTCTGGAAACACCATATATTTT. Translating gives CASSPVRDGVSGNTIYF.

This chain's CDR3 is CASSLAADSWFYGYTF. CDR3 in DNA: TGTGCCAGCAGTTTAGCGGCAGACTCTTGGTTCTATGGCTACACCTTC. V usage is TRBV27 and J usage is TRBJ1-2, with no clear D. CDR3 length: 16 residues. V was clipped by 2 bases and J by 4 bases, with 17 bases between them. CDR1 and CDR2 from the germline V gene are MNHEY and SMNVEV (reference sequence).

The rearrangement joins TRBV5-6 to TRBJ1-6; D is perhaps TRBD1 (6 bases). Per germline, CDR1 SGHDT and CDR2 YYEEEE. V lost 3 bases to trimming and J lost 1 base, with 17 bases between them. The CDR3 consists of 18 residues. This CDR3 is CASSSIRAGASYNSPLHF. Written as DNA, the CDR3 is TGTGCCAGCAGCTCCATACGGGCGGGGGCTTCCTATAATTCACCCCTCCACTTT.

The chain combines TRBV20-1 with TRBJ2-7; 11 positions agree with TRBD2. CDR1 and CDR2 (germline): DFQATT, SNEGSKA (reference sequence). With V trimmed by 6 bases and J by 2 bases, 6 bases remained unmatched. The CDR3 totals 14 residues. The CDR3 region is CSASSGGAAYEQYF. The DNA of the CDR3 is TGCAGTGCGAGTAGCGGGGGGGCAGCCTACGAGCAGTACTTC.

This sequence joins TRBV29-1 and TRBJ1-1; D call uncertain. The ends were cut back, 4 bases at V and 0 bases at J, with 9 bases in the middle. Germline assignment: CDR1 SQVTM and CDR2 ANQGSEA. This CDR3 spans 13 amino acids. CDR3 DNA sequence: TGCAGCGTTGCTTACCTACTGAACACTGAAGCTTTCTTT. Its translation: CSVAYLLNTEAFF.

This rearrangement joins TRBV7-8 to TRBJ2-3; the match to TRBD1 covers 7 bases. The CDR3 length is 14 residues. CDR1 and CDR2 from the germline V gene are SGHVS and FQNEAQ. The V gene end was trimmed by 5 bases and the J gene end by 6 bases; junction bases not matched to a gene: 8. The CDR3 bases are TGTGCCAGCAGCCCTGGACAGGTTGGTGATACGCAGTATTTT. It codes for CASSPGQVGDTQYF.

This rearrangement joins TRBV29-1 to TRBJ2-5, with no clear D. The V gene's germline CDR1 is SQVTM and CDR2 ANQGSEA. The CDR3 has 14 residues. V was clipped by 7 bases and J by 5 bases, with 20 bases between them. The DNA for the CDR3 is TGCAGCGACCCTGACTTTAGAGCGTACGAGACCCAGTACTTC. Protein sequence: CSDPDFRAYETQYF.

This sequence joins TRBV5-8 and TRBJ1-1; D is undetermined. There are 13 residues in the CDR3. The V gene lost 1 base and the J gene lost 1 base, with 5 bases spanning the gap. Germline assignment: CDR1 SGHTS and CDR2 YDEGEE. CDR3 protein: CASSLYWNTEAFF. CDR3 nucleotides: TGTGCCAGCAGCTTGTACTGGAACACTGAAGCTTTCTTT. Full variable domain (rest looked up from reference TRBV5-8 and TRBJ1-1): EAGVTQSPTHLIKTRGQQATLRCSPISGHTSVYWYQQALGLGLQFLLWYDEGEERNRGNFPPRFSGRQFPNYSSELNVNALELEDSALYLCASSLYWNTEAFFGQGTRLTVV.

The rearrangement links TRBV6-6 to TRBJ1-2; weak D call: TRBD1 (6 bases). The V end was cut by 8 bases, the J end by 4 bases, with 20 bases between. Germline CDR1 is MNHNY and CDR2 is SVGAGI (reference sequence). The CDR3 has 15 amino acids. As DNA, the CDR3 is TGTGCCAGCGGAAACAGGGAACCTCCCTTCTATGGCTACACCTTC. Translated: CASGNREPPFYGYTF.

The rearrangement links TRBV7-3 to TRBJ2-3; D is ambiguous. The CDR3 consists of 14 residues. Trimming took off 1 base at V and 4 bases at J, with 9 bases between the two ends. Germline lookup yields CDR1 SGHTA and CDR2 FQGTGA. CDR3 bases: TGTGCCAGCAGCTTAAATGTTGCGGCAGATACGCAGTATTTT. Amino acids: CASSLNVAADTQYF.

The rearrangement uses TRBV6-2 or TRBV6-3 and TRBJ1-3; no definite D call. The germline V and J ends were trimmed by 4 bases and 0 bases, with 10 bases remaining between them. CDR1 and CDR2 from the germline V gene are MNHEY and SVGEGT. The CDR3 loop spans 15 amino acids. CDR3 bases: TGTGCCAGCAGTTTTCAGGCCCTCTCTGGAAACACCATATATTTT. Translation gives CASSFQALSGNTIYF.

This clone was seen a single time. The chain recombines TRBV5-6 with TRBJ2-1, with 9 bases lining up with TRBD2. V lost 1 base, J lost 7 bases, and 6 bases stayed unmatched. The CDR3 is made up of 15 amino acids. CDR1 is SGHDT, CDR2 YYEEEE, per germline. The CDR3 loop is CASSLMAGGRNEQFF. The CDR3 DNA is TGTGCCAGCAGCTTGATGGCGGGGGGGCGTAATGAGCAGTTCTTC.

The chain couples TRBV18 to TRBJ1-1, with D uncertain. V was trimmed by 2 bases and J by 0 bases, leaving 4 bases between them. Germline V gives CDR1 KGHSH, CDR2 LQKENI. This CDR3 region has 13 residues. The CDR3: CASSPTVNTEAFF. DNA for the CDR3: TGTGCCAGCTCACCAACTGTGAACACTGAAGCTTTCTTT.

The chain couples TRBV24-1 to TRBJ2-5, with TRBD1 matching over 8 bases. This CDR3 has 15 amino acids. The ends lost 3 bases at V and 2 bases at J; junction bases unmatched: 4. Germline-derived CDR1 and CDR2 are KGHDR and SFDVKD. The CDR3 coding sequence is TGTGCCACCAGTGATCGTGGACAGGGACAAGAGACCCAGTACTTC. It yields the protein CATSDRGQGQETQYF.